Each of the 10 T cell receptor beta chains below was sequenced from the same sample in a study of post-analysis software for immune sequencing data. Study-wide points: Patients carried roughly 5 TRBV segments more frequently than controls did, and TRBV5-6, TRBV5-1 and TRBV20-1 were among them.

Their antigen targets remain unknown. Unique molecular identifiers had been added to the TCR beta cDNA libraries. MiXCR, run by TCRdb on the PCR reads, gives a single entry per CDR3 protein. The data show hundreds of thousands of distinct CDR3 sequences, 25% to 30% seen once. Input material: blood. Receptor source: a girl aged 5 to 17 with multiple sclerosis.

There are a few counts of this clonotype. CDR3 nucleotides: TGTGCCAGCAGCCAAGGGAATAATGGCTACACCTTC. It encodes CASSQGNNGYTF. This chain links TRBV4-2 with TRBJ1-2; no clear D gene. The CDR3 runs to 12 residues. Germline assignment: CDR1 LGHNA and CDR2 YNFKEQ. The V end lost 1 base, the J end lost 6 bases, and 6 bases lay between the germline ends.

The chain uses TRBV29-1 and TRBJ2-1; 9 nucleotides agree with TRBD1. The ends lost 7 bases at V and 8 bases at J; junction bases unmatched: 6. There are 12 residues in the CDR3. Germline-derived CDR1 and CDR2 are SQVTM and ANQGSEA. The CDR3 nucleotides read TGCAGCGGAAAGGGACAGGGCTATGAGCAGTTCTTC. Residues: CSGKGQGYEQFF.

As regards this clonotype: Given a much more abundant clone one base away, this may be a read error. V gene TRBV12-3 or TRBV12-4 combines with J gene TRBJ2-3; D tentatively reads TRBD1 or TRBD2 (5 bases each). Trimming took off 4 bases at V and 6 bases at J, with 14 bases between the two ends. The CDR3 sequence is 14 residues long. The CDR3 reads CASSSRGTADTQYF. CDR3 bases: TGTGCCAGCAGTTCTAGAGGGACCGCCGATACGCAGTATTTT.

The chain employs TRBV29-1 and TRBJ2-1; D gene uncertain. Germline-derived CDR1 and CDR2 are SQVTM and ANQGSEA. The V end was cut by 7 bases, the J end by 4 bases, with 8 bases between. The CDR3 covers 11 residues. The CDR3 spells CSAGPYNEQFF. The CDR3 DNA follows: TGCAGCGCTGGGCCGTACAATGAGCAGTTCTTC.

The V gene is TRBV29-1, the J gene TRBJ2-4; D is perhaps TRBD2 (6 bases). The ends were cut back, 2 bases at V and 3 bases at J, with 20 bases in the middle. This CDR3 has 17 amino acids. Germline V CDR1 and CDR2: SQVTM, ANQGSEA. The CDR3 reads CSVERLGALGGKNIQYF. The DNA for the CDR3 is TGCAGCGTTGAACGGTTAGGCGCCTTGGGAGGCAAAAACATTCAGTACTTC.

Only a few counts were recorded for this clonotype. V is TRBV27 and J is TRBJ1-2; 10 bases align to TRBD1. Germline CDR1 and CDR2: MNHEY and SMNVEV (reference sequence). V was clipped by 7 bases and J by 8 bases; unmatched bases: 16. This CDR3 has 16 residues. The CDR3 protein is CASKAGDRGKLGGYTF. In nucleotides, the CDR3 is TGTGCCAGCAAGGCAGGGGACAGGGGAAAGTTGGGAGGCTACACCTTC.

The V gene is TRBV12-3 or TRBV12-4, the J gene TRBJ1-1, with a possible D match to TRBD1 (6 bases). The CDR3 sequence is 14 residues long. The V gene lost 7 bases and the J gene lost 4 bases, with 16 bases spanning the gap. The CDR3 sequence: CASKNRAKGTEAFF. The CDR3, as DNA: TGTGCCAGCAAGAACAGGGCTAAGGGCACTGAAGCTTTCTTT.

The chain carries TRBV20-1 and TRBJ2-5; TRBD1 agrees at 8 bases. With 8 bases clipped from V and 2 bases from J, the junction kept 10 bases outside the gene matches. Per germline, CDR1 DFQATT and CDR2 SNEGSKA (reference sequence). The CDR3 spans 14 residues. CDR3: CSLYAGGKQETQYF. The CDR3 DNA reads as TGCAGTCTCTATGCAGGGGGCAAACAAGAGACCCAGTACTTC.

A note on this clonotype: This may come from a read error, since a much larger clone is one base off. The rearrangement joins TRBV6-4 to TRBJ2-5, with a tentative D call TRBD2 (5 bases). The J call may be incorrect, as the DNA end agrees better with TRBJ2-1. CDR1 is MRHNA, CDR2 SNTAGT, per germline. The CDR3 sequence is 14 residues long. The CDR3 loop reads CASREADPQETQFF. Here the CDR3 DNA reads TGTGCCAGCAGAGAAGCGGACCCCCAAGAGACCCAGTTCTTC.

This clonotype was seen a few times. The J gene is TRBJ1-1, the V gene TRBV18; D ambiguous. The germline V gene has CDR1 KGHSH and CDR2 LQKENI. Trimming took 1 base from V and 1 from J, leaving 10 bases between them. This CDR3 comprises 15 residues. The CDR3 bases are TGTGCCAGCTCACCACGGCGGATGGGGAACACTGAAGCTTTCTTT. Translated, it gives CASSPRRMGNTEAFF.